Each of the 24 T cell receptor beta chains below was sequenced from the same sample in a study of CD4 T cells in relation to SARS-CoV-2 and coronaviruses. Their target antigens are unknown. Profiled with immunoSEQ multiplex PCR; TCRdb holds only in-frame clones, not every one. The table has about 36,000 clones, about four fifths seen once. What was sequenced was naive CD4+ T cells from PBMCs, cultured in vitro. Subset here: naive CD4+ T cells isolated by negative enrichment. The receptors originated from an adult with COVID-19.

J is TRBJ1-1 and V is TRBV5-1; the D gene is possibly TRBD1 (6 bases). Germline CDR1 reads SGHRS; CDR2 reads YFSETQ. The V end lost 2 bases, the J end lost 5 bases, and 13 bases lay between the germline ends. This CDR3 comprises 14 residues. In DNA, the CDR3 is TGCGCCAGCAGCTTATACAGGGATGGGACTGAAGCTTTCTTT. This gives the protein CASSLYRDGTEAFF. The complete variable domain, with remaining parts taken from reference TRBV5-1 and TRBJ1-1, reads KAGVTQTPRYLIKTRGQQVTLSCSPISGHRSVSWYQQTPGQGLQFLFEYFSETQRNKGNFPGRFSGRQFSNSRSEMNVSTLELGDSALYLCASSLYRDGTEAFFGQGTRLTVV.

This clone was observed once. The chain uses TRBV15 and TRBJ2-5, with 8 bases identical to TRBD2. V lost 5 bases and J lost 3; bases outside the gene matches: 2. The CDR3 runs 13 residues. Germline CDR1 and CDR2: LNHNV and YYDKDF (reference sequence). The CDR3 loop is CATSGGLEETQYF. The DNA for the CDR3 is TGTGCCACCAGCGGGGGACTAGAAGAGACCCAGTACTTC.

CDR3 region: CASSLQGQQETQYF. Written as DNA, the CDR3 is TGTGCCAGCAGCTTACAGGGGCAGCAAGAGACCCAGTACTTC. The genes are TRBV7-2 and TRBJ2-5; perhaps TRBD1 as D (6 bases). Germline V CDR1 and CDR2: SGHTA, FQGNSA. This CDR3 is 14 amino acids long. Trimming shortened V by 2 bases and J by 2 bases, and 9 bases separated the two germline ends.

The chain carries TRBV15 and TRBJ2-1; 7 bases align to TRBD2. The trim removed 1 base at V and 1 base at J, leaving 4 bases unmatched. Germline-derived CDR1 and CDR2 are LNHNV and YYDKDF (reference sequence). The CDR3 length is 16 residues. The CDR3 DNA follows: TGTGCCACCAGCAGAGCGGGAGCGGGATCCTACAATGAGCAGTTCTTC. Encoded protein: CATSRAGAGSYNEQFF. Based on the CDR3 plus reference TRBV15 and TRBJ2-1, the full variable domain is DAMVIQNPRYQVTQFGKPVTLSCSQTLNHNVMYWYQQKSSQAPKLLFHYYDKDFNNEADTPDNFQSRRPNTSFCFLDIRSPGLGDTAMYLCATSRAGAGSYNEQFFGPGTRLTVL.

In this sample, this clone turned up a few times. The rearrangement links TRBV3-1 (or the pseudogene TRBV3-2) to TRBJ2-2; D gene uncertain. Germline V gene lookup returns CDR1 LGHDT and CDR2 YNNKEL (reference sequence). The CDR3 sequence is 16 residues long. Trimming removed 4 bases from V and 1 base from J, with 13 bases in between. The chain's CDR3 is CASSPRRHMNTGELFF. As DNA, the CDR3 is TGTGCCAGCAGCCCCCGGCGACACATGAACACCGGGGAGCTGTTTTTT.

The rearrangement links TRBV11-2 to TRBJ1-3; D is unresolved. The germline V gene has CDR1 SGHAT and CDR2 FQNNGV. There are 15 residues in the CDR3. With 6 bases removed from V and 4 bases from J, the gap between germline ends came to 16 bases. CDR3 DNA sequence: TGTGCCAGCAGGGACCAAAGGGTCGGCGGAAACACCATATATTTT. Translated, it gives CASRDQRVGGNTIYF.

This clone was seen a single time. The chain employs TRBV9 and TRBJ1-1, with D maybe TRBD1 (5 bases). In germline, CDR1 is SGDLS, CDR2 YYNGEE. The CDR3 has 17 amino acids. The V and J ends lost 4 bases and 0 bases respectively, with 19 bases between them. The CDR3 is CASSSPGTANMNTEAFF. The CDR3 region has the DNA TGTGCCAGCAGCTCCCCCGGGACTGCTAACATGAACACTGAAGCTTTCTTT.

V gene TRBV6-2 or TRBV6-3 combines with J gene TRBJ2-3; D unclear. Trimming stripped 2 bases from V and 3 bases from J, with 12 bases between. Germline CDR1 and CDR2: MNHEY and SVGEGT. The CDR3 contains 15 residues. DNA of the CDR3: TGTGCCAGCAGTTACGGCGGTCAGCTTACAGATACGCAGTATTTT. This codes for CASSYGGQLTDTQYF.

The chain is built from TRBV7-9 and TRBJ1-5; 7 positions agree with TRBD1. CDR1 SEHNR and CDR2 FQNEAQ come from the germline V gene (reference sequence). The CDR3 is 14 residues long. The V gene end was trimmed by 4 bases and the J gene end by 7 bases; junction bases not matched to a gene: 7. The CDR3 loop reads CASSSNPGGQPQHF. CDR3 in DNA: TGTGCCAGCAGCTCCAATCCAGGGGGACAGCCCCAGCATTTT.

The V call is TRBV19, the J call TRBJ1-5; TRBD1 is a possible D gene (5 bases). The CDR3 is made up of 14 amino acids. CDR1 and CDR2 from the germline V gene are LNHDA and SQIVND (reference sequence). Trimming removed 0 bases from V and 2 bases from J, with 5 bases in between. Written as DNA, the CDR3 is TGTGCCAGTAGTATAGAGGGGGGCAATCAGCCCCAGCATTTT. Translating gives CASSIEGGNQPQHF.

This clone was recorded once. The CDR3 bases are TGCGCCAGCAGTGATGGGGGCCCAAACACCGGGGAGCTGTTTTTT. It specifies CASSDGGPNTGELFF. The J gene is TRBJ2-2, the V gene TRBV10-1; the D gene is possibly TRBD1 (6 bases). The CDR3 contains 15 residues. Germline-derived CDR1 and CDR2 are WNHNN and SYGVQD (reference sequence). V was cut by 3 bases and J by 2 bases, with 10 bases left in between.

This chain links TRBV9 with TRBJ2-7; D might be TRBD1 (5 bases). The V gene's germline CDR1 is SGDLS and CDR2 YYNGEE. The V end was cut by 6 bases, the J end by 0 bases, with 16 bases between. This CDR3 spans 15 amino acids. The CDR3 nucleotides read TGTGCCAGCAATAATGGGTACAGGTGCTCCTACGAGCAGTACTTC. Translation gives CASNNGYRCSYEQYF.

This clone has a handful of counts. CDR3 sequence reads: CASSQAGPGTSGPYEQYF. The CDR3 DNA is TGCGCCAGCAGCCAAGCTGGCCCGGGGACTAGCGGTCCCTACGAGCAGTACTTC. The chain has TRBV4-1 and TRBJ2-7; 11 bases are a match to TRBD2. The CDR3 consists of 18 residues. Trimming took 1 base from V and 2 from J; bases not matched to a gene: 10. The germline V gene has CDR1 MGHRA and CDR2 YSYEKL.

This chain links TRBV5-5 with TRBJ2-4; the D gene could be TRBD1 or TRBD2 (6 bases each). The CDR3 contains 14 residues. The V end was cut by 4 bases, the J end by 10 bases, with 18 bases between. The germline CDR1 and CDR2 sequences are SGHKS and YYEKEE (reference sequence). The CDR3 spells CASSVPGGQEIQYF. The CDR3 region has the DNA TGTGCCAGCAGCGTGCCCGGGGGACAAGAGATTCAGTACTTC.

V usage is TRBV6-5 and J usage is TRBJ1-5; 10 nucleotides match TRBD1. The CDR3 is 13 residues long. V dropped 8 bases and J dropped 2; count of bases not matched to a gene: 0. CDR1 is MNHEY and CDR2 is SVGAGI in the germline V gene. This chain's CDR3 is CASGTGGNQPQHF. CDR3 bases: TGTGCCAGCGGGACAGGGGGCAATCAGCCCCAGCATTTT.

This clone was recorded once. The rearrangement links TRBV7-9 to TRBJ2-1, with TRBD2 as a possible D gene (6 bases). The length of the CDR3 is 14 residues. In germline, CDR1 is SEHNR, CDR2 FQNEAQ (reference sequence). Trimming took off 3 bases at V and 7 bases at J, with 13 bases between the two ends. The CDR3 reads CASSLASGGNEQFF. The DNA for the CDR3 is TGTGCCAGCAGCTTGGCGTCCGGGGGTAATGAGCAGTTCTTC. Full variable domain (missing parts from reference TRBV7-9 and TRBJ2-1): DTGVSQNPRHKITKRGQNVTFRCDPISEHNRLYWYRQTLGQGPEFLTYFQNEAQLEKSRLLSDRFSAERPKGSFSTLEIQRTEQGDSAMYLCASSLASGGNEQFFGPGTRLTVL.

V usage is TRBV11-3 and J usage is TRBJ2-5, with 8 bases that match TRBD2. The CDR3 extends over 15 amino acids. Germline CDR1 SGHNT, CDR2 YENEEA. V dropped 5 bases and J dropped 5; count of bases not matched to a gene: 10. The CDR3 DNA sequence: TGTGCCAGCAGCCCAGAAAGCGGGAGTATGGAGACCCAGTACTTC. This sequence encodes CASSPESGSMETQYF.

V is TRBV6-6 and J is TRBJ2-7, with D possibly being TRBD2 (6 bases). V was pared by 4 bases and J by 2 bases, with 9 bases between. Germline loops: CDR1 MNHNY, CDR2 SVGAGI (reference sequence). The length of the CDR3 is 13 residues. The CDR3, as DNA: TGTGCCAGCAGTTCCCGGGAGCCCTACGAGCAGTACTTC. It yields the protein CASSSREPYEQYF.

CDR3 protein: CASERASGGYNEQFF. The DNA of the CDR3 is TGTGCCAGCGAGAGGGCGTCGGGGGGTTACAATGAGCAGTTCTTC. The chain employs TRBV19 and TRBJ2-1; TRBD2 aligns across 7 bases. Germline V gives CDR1 LNHDA, CDR2 SQIVND (reference sequence). The CDR3 is made up of 15 amino acids. Unmatched junction bases numbered 12, after V lost 9 bases and J lost 4 bases.

The chain links TRBV7-9 to TRBJ2-1; TRBD1 agrees at 9 bases. V lost 5 bases to trimming and J lost 8 bases; unmatched junction nucleotides: 7. The V gene's germline CDR1 is SEHNR and CDR2 FQNEAQ (reference sequence). CDR3 length: 14 amino acids. CDR3 bases: TGTGCCAGCAGCCCCCAGACAGGGGGGGATGAGCAGTTCTTC. Translated: CASSPQTGGDEQFF.

The chain couples TRBV19 to TRBJ2-7; 7 bases line up with TRBD1. Germline-derived CDR1 and CDR2 are LNHDA and SQIVND (reference sequence). The junction had 12 bases not matched to a gene; V was cut back by 4 bases and J by 3 bases. The CDR3 is 16 amino acids. This CDR3 reads CASSTIPGQRSYEQYF. CDR3 sequence (DNA): TGTGCCAGTAGTACCATACCGGGACAGAGAAGCTACGAGCAGTACTTC. The complete variable domain, with remaining parts taken from reference TRBV19 and TRBJ2-7, reads DGGITQSPKYLFRKEGQNVTLSCEQNLNHDAMYWYRQDPGQGLRLIYYSQIVNDFQKGDIAEGYSVSREKKESFPLTVTSAQKNPTAFYLCASSTIPGQRSYEQYFGPGTRLTVT.

This chain links TRBV5-5 with TRBJ1-2; D gene uncertain. With 4 bases removed from V and 1 base from J, the gap between germline ends came to 8 bases. The germline V gene encodes CDR1 SGHKS and CDR2 YYEKEE (reference sequence). The CDR3 is 13 amino acids. CDR3 bases: TGTGCCAGCAGCCTATCAGTTAACTATGGCTACACCTTC. It encodes CASSLSVNYGYTF.

V and J are TRBV28 and TRBJ2-7, with 8 bases identical to TRBD2. This CDR3 contains 15 residues. From germline, CDR1 is MDHEN and CDR2 SYDVKM. The trim removed 7 bases at V and 2 bases at J, leaving 10 bases unmatched. The CDR3 loop reads CASTKPRSGTYEQYF. The CDR3 DNA reads as TGTGCCAGCACCAAACCCCGTAGCGGGACCTACGAGCAGTACTTC.

As for this clone: The junction differs from germline at one of its ends, possibly a read error. This chain joins TRBV5-5 and TRBJ2-5; TRBD2 agrees at 10 bases. The CDR3 spans 16 residues. Germline V gene sequence: CDR1 SGHKS, CDR2 YYEKEE (reference sequence). CDR3 DNA sequence: TGTGCCAGCACCTTGGGGCTAGCGGGAGTCGGAGAGACCCAGTACTTC. Encoded protein: CASTLGLAGVGETQYF.